Here is one T cell receptor beta chain with its context. Its antigen specificity is not known. Qualities for individual bases were not recorded, and no much larger clone is one base off. The CDR3 regions of human TCRbeta chains were analyzed by immunosequencing. Per the original workflow: TCRs in the repertoires were matched against a reference library of SARS-CoV-2-specific TCRs that had been generated with the MIRA antigen-specificity platform. Breadth meant the fraction of unique TCRs that were SARS-CoV-2-associated, whereas depth meant the fraction of total T cells that were SARS-CoV-2-associated. Using the MIRA data, each spike-specific TCR was assigned both to the spike region to which the TCR was reactive and to a CD4 or CD8 class. Log10-transformed breadth and depth values were compared by one-way ANOVA with Sidak's multiple comparisons tests. As stored in TCRdb, this immuneACCESS dataset retains in-frame rearrangements with V and J assigned. A fraction of the clones does not appear; measured against another copy, unresolved V genes explain less than half of the discrepancy, and the remainder lacks a known reason. That table supplies the V and J calls and clone size; D and trimming were determined from the DNA. Within this sample are 95,000 to 150,000 clones, with 88% of them counted one time only. Of the sample, about 5% falls within the top ten clones.

CDR1 KGHDR and CDR2 SFDVKD were looked up in the germline V gene. The V and J ends are trimmed by 4 bases and 4 bases, leaving 10 bases between them. There are 14 amino acids in the CDR3, from cysteine to phenylalanine inclusive. Here the CDR3 DNA is all that survives: 42 bases in frame from base 1. This entry comes from a study of T cell responses to AZD1222 COVID-19 vaccine (dated by TCRdb to 2020 to 2023). General notes on the study: AZD1222 recipients with second doses at about 4 weeks or about 12 weeks were pooled, because spike-specific TCR depth and breadth did not differ between schedules. A total of around 240 trial participants underwent TCR sequencing, of whom about 200 had received two doses of AZD1222 and approximately 25 had received two doses of the MenACWY control vaccine. Trial participants were enrolled by age into 18-55, 56-69 and 70-plus year subgroups, with approximately 150, 28 and 58 TCR-sequenced participants respectively. Broader findings and caveats from the paper: Most participants were white British and females outnumbered males, and the authors suggested that clonal diversity may have been underestimated. No day 14 peak-response samples were available, so repertoires were characterized only after the peak T cell response. The whole spike protein was spanned by vaccine-associated CD4 TCRs, and dominant responses were seen in regions 160-218 and 743-854. Reportedly, almost half of the unique spike-specific TCRs recognized epitopes lying outside the regions that are mutated in the B.1.351 and B.1.1.7 variants. A significant rise in spike-specific TCR breadth and depth was observed after two AZD1222 doses relative to day 0 and relative to MenACWY recipients. In the small 56-69-year group, the increase in depth fell short of significance, most likely because of low power. Conclusions about previously exposed vaccinees were limited because only five to seven AZD1222 recipients were SARS-CoV-2 seropositive at baseline.

The intended sense of this specimen's time point label: baseline before first vaccination. The vaccinee samples were drawn from two UK trials, COV001 and COV002, one of which was a single-blind randomized controlled phase 2/3 trial testing AZD1222 (ChAdOx1 nCoV-19) in healthy adults. Trial participant PBMC samples were collected at day 0 and day 28 after the second dose for TCRbeta chain sequencing. This sample comprised peripheral blood, obtained on day 0 of AZD1222 vaccination. This TCR derives from an adult in good health. The sequence links TRBV24-1 to TRBJ1-5, with the D gene not confidently named. The nucleotide sequence is given as TGTGCCACCAGTGACCGACTTGGGAATCAGCCCCAGCATTTT. Translated, it reads CATSDRLGNQPQHF.